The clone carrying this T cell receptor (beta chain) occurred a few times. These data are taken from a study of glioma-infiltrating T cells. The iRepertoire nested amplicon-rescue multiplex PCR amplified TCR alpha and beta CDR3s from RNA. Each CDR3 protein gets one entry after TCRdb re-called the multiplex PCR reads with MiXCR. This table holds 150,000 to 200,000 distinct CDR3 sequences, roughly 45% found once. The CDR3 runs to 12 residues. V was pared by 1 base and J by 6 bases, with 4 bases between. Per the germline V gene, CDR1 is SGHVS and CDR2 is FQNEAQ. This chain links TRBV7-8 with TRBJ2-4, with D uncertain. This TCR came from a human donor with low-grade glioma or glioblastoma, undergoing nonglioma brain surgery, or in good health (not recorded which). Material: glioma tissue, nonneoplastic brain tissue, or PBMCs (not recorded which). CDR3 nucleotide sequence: TGTGCCAGCAGCTTAGTTCCAAACATTCAGTACTTC. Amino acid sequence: CASSLVPNIQYF. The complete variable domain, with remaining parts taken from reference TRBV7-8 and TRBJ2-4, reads GAGVSQSPRYKVAKRGQDVALRCDPISGHVSLFWYQQALGQGPEFLTYFQNEAQLDKSGLPSDRFFAERPEGSVSTLKIQRTQQEDSAVYLCASSLVPNIQYFGAGTRLSVL.